This T cell receptor (beta chain) was identified during a study of graft-versus-host responses after intestinal transplantation. Across the study: The recipients all started with anti-thymocyte globulin induction and then took tacrolimus and steroids for 2 to 3 years.

Overall study findings and caveats: Early HvG declines after transplant were associated with peak circulating GvH clone levels.

Measured with immunoSEQ multiplex PCR; TCRdb has only the in-frame clones, and not every one. The data hold 7,500 to 10,000 clones, with about 93% observed a single time. This CDR3 has 16 amino acids. The V segment lost 5 bases and the J segment 1 base; nucleotides outside the gene matches: 5. Germline CDR1 and CDR2: SNHLY and FYNNEI. In the case of this clone: The antigen is unknown.

V usage is TRBV2 and J usage is TRBJ2-6, with 7 bases lining up with TRBD1. Source: PBMCs, taken roughly 42 days after intestinal transplant. This TCR was recovered from a human patient who received an intestinal transplant, so some T cells may come from the graft donor. The CDR3 bases are TGTGCCAGCAGTCCGGGACAGCAGTCTGGGGCCAACGTCCTGACTTTC. Residues: CASSPGQQSGANVLTF.